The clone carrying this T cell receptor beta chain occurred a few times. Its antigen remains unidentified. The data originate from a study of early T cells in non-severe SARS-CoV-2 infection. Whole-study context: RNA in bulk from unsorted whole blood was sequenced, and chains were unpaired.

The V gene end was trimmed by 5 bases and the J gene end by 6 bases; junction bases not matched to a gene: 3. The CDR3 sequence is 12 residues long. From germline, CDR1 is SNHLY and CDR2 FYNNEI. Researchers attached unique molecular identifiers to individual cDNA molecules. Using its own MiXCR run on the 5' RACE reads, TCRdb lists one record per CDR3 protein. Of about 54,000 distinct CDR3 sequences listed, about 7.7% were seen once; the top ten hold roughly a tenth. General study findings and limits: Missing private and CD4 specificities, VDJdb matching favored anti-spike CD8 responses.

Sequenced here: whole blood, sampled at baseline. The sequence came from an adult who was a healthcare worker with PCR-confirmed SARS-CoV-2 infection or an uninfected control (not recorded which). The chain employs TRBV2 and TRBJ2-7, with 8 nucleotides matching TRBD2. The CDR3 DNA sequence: TGTGCCAGCAGTCCCGGGGGGGTCGAGCAGTACTTC. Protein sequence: CASSPGGVEQYF.